These T cell receptor beta chains were read from a single sample in a study of cytomegalovirus exposure and HLA in healthy donors. Assay used: immunoSEQ multiplex PCR; TCRdb lists only in-frame clones, some missing. The data hold under 200,000 clones, with about 13% observed a single time. Sample: PBMCs. The receptor set was obtained from a man aged 50-60 years in good health and CMV-seropositive. CDR3s include the opening cysteine and the closing phenylalanine or tryptophan. The D gene is left open where the match is weak. Not all rows give a size; the values are once, few, many and, for expanded clones, a class.

j_gene	abundance	d_gene	v_gene	CDR3aa	CDR3nt
TRBJ1-1	-	-	TRBV19	CASTADRLNTEAFF	TGTGCCAGTACTGCGGACAGATTGAACACTGAAGCTTTCTTT
TRBJ2-3	few	TRBD2	TRBV6-4	CASSVGGFADTQYF	TGTGCCAGCAGTGTCGGGGGGTTCGCAGATACGCAGTATTTT
TRBJ2-1	-	-	TRBV5-1	CASSLDAREIDEQFF	TGCGCCAGCAGCTTGGACGCAAGAGAAATCGATGAGCAGTTCTTC
TRBJ1-1	-	-	TRBV6-1	CASSEQPLGAEAFF	TGTGCCAGCAGTGAACAGCCCTTGGGCGCTGAAGCTTTCTTT
TRBJ2-3	-	-	TRBV10-3	CAATGRSTDTQYF	TGTGCCGCAACTGGTCGGAGCACAGATACGCAGTATTTT
TRBJ1-5	-	-	TRBV19	CASSMGQGPEPQHF	TGTGCCAGTAGTATGGGGCAGGGCCCGGAGCCCCAGCATTTT
TRBJ2-1	-	TRBD2	TRBV25-1	CASGKRGSRSYNEQFF	TGTGCCAGCGGTAAGCGGGGGTCCCGCTCCTACAATGAGCAGTTCTTC
TRBJ2-1	-	-	TRBV6-6	CASSQVHNEQFF	TGTGCCAGCAGCCAGGTGCACAATGAGCAGTTCTTC
TRBJ1-6	few	TRBD1	TRBV4-2	CASSQGQGSSYNSPLHF	TGTGCCAGCAGCCAAGGACAGGGGAGCTCCTATAATTCACCCCTCCACTTT
TRBJ1-2	-	-	TRBV7-9	CASSLTGTTNYGYTF	TGTGCCAGCAGCTTGACAGGAACTACTAACTATGGCTACACCTTC
TRBJ2-5	few	-	TRBV15	CATSRVSQETQYF	TGTGCCACCAGCAGAGTCAGCCAAGAGACCCAGTACTTC
TRBJ1-5	-	-	TRBV6-1	CASRRGREEYQPQHF	TGTGCCAGCAGGCGGGGGAGGGAGGAATATCAGCCCCAGCATTTT
TRBJ2-1	few	TRBD1	TRBV7-9	CASSLDPGQGVWEQFF	TGTGCCAGCAGCTTAGATCCGGGACAGGGGGTTTGGGAGCAGTTCTTC
TRBJ1-6	-	-	TRBV4-2	CASSQESSFGTQGSPLHF	TGTGCCAGCAGCCAAGAGAGCTCTTTTGGAACCCAGGGTTCACCCCTCCACTTT
TRBJ2-1	-	TRBD2	TRBV5-6	CASSPPLAGDTYNEQFF	TGTGCCAGCAGCCCCCCCCTAGCGGGGGACACCTACAATGAGCAGTTCTTC
TRBJ1-6	-	-	TRBV30	CAWSVRGPSNSPLHF	TGTGCCTGGAGTGTCAGGGGCCCGAGTAATTCACCCCTCCACTTT
TRBJ2-3	few	-	TRBV30	CAWSRVNTDTQYF	TGTGCCTGGAGCCGGGTAAACACAGATACGCAGTATTTT
TRBJ2-3	-	TRBD2	TRBV7-6	CASSAGTSGGADTQYF	TGTGCCAGCAGCGCTGGGACTAGCGGGGGGGCTGATACGCAGTATTTT
TRBJ1-2	few	-	TRBV7-9	CASSFLTGSNGYTF	TGTGCCAGCAGCTTCCTCACAGGGAGCAATGGCTACACCTTC
TRBJ1-2	few	TRBD1	TRBV5-1	CASSVPGQGRGGYTF	TGCGCCAGCAGCGTGCCGGGACAGGGAAGAGGTGGCTACACCTTC
TRBJ2-5	few	-	TRBV20-1	CSALEETQYF	TGCAGTGCTTTAGAAGAGACCCAGTACTTC
TRBJ1-4	few	-	TRBV5-6	CASSLGQLFNEKLFF	TGTGCCAGCAGCTTGGGACAGCTCTTTAATGAAAAACTGTTTTTT
TRBJ1-3	-	-	TRBV30	CAWSFSRGAGNTIYF	TGTGCCTGGAGTTTCTCCCGGGGGGCAGGAAACACCATATATTTT
TRBJ2-1	-	TRBD1	TRBV5-4	CASSLTGGGYNEQFF	TGTGCCAGCAGCCTAACAGGGGGCGGCTACAATGAGCAGTTCTTC
TRBJ1-1	few	-	TRBV30	CAWSSGDTEAFF	TGTGCCTGGAGTTCAGGGGACACTGAAGCTTTCTTT
TRBJ1-5	-	TRBD1	TRBV10-2	CASSDHRRTGGNQPQHF	TGCGCCAGCAGTGATCACAGGAGGACAGGGGGCAATCAGCCCCAGCATTTT
TRBJ2-3	-	TRBD1	TRBV5-1	CASSLFDRETDTQYF	TGCGCCAGCAGCTTGTTCGACAGGGAAACAGATACGCAGTATTTT
TRBJ1-3	few	TRBD1	TRBV2	CASKGQAVSGNTIYF	TGTGCCAGCAAGGGACAGGCCGTTTCTGGAAACACCATATATTTT
TRBJ2-4	few	-	TRBV11-3	CASSIGGNIQYF	TGTGCCAGCAGCATAGGAGGAAACATTCAGTACTTC
TRBJ1-4	-	-	TRBV5-1	CASSSGQTTNEKLFF	TGCGCCAGCAGCTCCGGACAGACAACTAATGAAAAACTGTTTTTT
TRBJ2-2	few	TRBD2	TRBV2	CASSVPSGGTSTGELFF	TGTGCCAGCAGTGTCCCTAGCGGGGGGACAAGCACCGGGGAGCTGTTTTTT
TRBJ1-1	-	-	TRBV11-2	CASSFRGNTEAFF	TGTGCCAGCAGCTTTCGAGGTAACACTGAAGCTTTCTTT
TRBJ2-3	few	-	TRBV5-4	CASSPWEVGVTDTQYF	TGTGCCAGCAGCCCCTGGGAGGTAGGAGTCACAGATACGCAGTATTTT
TRBJ2-1	few	TRBD2	TRBV5-1	CASSALAGGPNEQFF	TGCGCCAGCAGCGCCCTAGCGGGGGGGCCGAATGAGCAGTTCTTC
TRBJ2-5	few	TRBD2	TRBV13	CASSLRGVQKETQYF	TGTGCCAGCAGCTTACGGGGGGTCCAGAAGGAGACCCAGTACTTC
TRBJ1-1	-	-	TRBV4-1	CASSLGIGDATAFF	TGCGCCAGCAGCCTCGGGATCGGCGACGCCACAGCTTTCTTT
TRBJ2-3	few	TRBD1	TRBV25-1	CASSDSRQGAADTQYF	TGTGCCAGCAGTGATTCTCGACAGGGGGCGGCAGATACGCAGTATTTT
TRBJ2-2	few	-	TRBV19	CASSIVRGSVNTGELFF	TGTGCCAGTAGTATAGTAAGAGGGTCGGTCAACACCGGGGAGCTGTTTTTT
TRBJ1-2	-	TRBD1	TRBV27	CASSPTGEYGYTF	TGTGCCAGCAGCCCGACAGGGGAGTATGGCTACACCTTC
TRBJ1-5	-	TRBD1	TRBV7-2	CASSLFGRGQGGGQPQHF	TGTGCCAGCAGCTTATTCGGGCGAGGACAGGGAGGCGGTCAGCCCCAGCATTTT
TRBJ2-1	-	TRBD2	TRBV7-2	CASSSRIAGASYNEQFF	TGTGCCAGCAGCTCAAGAATAGCGGGGGCCTCCTACAATGAGCAGTTCTTC
TRBJ2-1	-	TRBD2	TRBV6-1	CASTGLAGANNEQFF	TGTGCCAGCACCGGACTAGCGGGGGCCAACAATGAGCAGTTCTTC
TRBJ2-1	few	-	TRBV9	CASSVGQSYNEQFF	TGTGCCAGCAGCGTAGGACAGTCCTACAATGAGCAGTTCTTC
TRBJ2-2	few	-	TRBV9	CASSEGGANTGELFF	TGTGCCAGCAGCGAGGGAGGCGCGAACACCGGGGAGCTGTTTTTT
TRBJ2-2	-	-	TRBV19	CASSTRQANTGELFF	TGTGCCAGTAGTACACGACAAGCGAACACCGGGGAGCTGTTTTTT
TRBJ2-7	-	-	TRBV5-1	CASSLSSYEQYF	TGCGCCAGCAGCCTAAGCTCCTACGAGCAGTACTTC
TRBJ1-1	few	-	TRBV27	CATLRGTEAFF	TGTGCCACGCTTCGGGGCACTGAAGCTTTCTTT
TRBJ1-1	-	-	TRBV28	CASSSLLNTEAFF	TGTGCCAGCAGTTCCCTTTTGAACACTGAAGCTTTCTTT
TRBJ2-2	-	-	TRBV5-6	CASSWRGLNTGELFF	TGTGCCAGCAGCTGGAGGGGCCTGAACACCGGGGAGCTGTTTTTT
TRBJ1-1	-	-	TRBV18	CASSPPNRGSTEAFF	TGTGCCAGCTCACCACCTAATCGAGGGAGCACTGAAGCTTTCTTT